A single sample gave rise to the 10 T cell receptor beta chains below, sequenced in a study of blood T cells in healthy people across ages. Together with a sample-barcoded 5' primer, a J-beta primer mix was included in a second PCR lasting roughly 6 to 12 cycles. TCRdb recomputed calls from the 5' RACE reads with MiXCR, one row per CDR3 protein. The data contain 710,000 or so distinct CDR3 sequences, approximately 21% of them singletons. Sequencing was performed on blood. Receptors were obtained from a man between 65 and 85 years old in good health.

In this sample, this clonotype turned up a few times. V usage is TRBV7-8 and J usage is TRBJ1-2; D is unclear. V was clipped by 6 bases and J by 8 bases, with 22 bases between them. This CDR3 has 15 residues. Germline V gene lookup returns CDR1 SGHVS and CDR2 FQNEAQ. The CDR3 region is CASSSHLERAQGYTF. Here the CDR3 DNA reads TGTGCCAGCAGTTCTCACCTAGAGCGGGCACAGGGCTACACCTTC.

A remark on this clonotype: Germline and junction disagree at one end, which may indicate a read error. This chain joins TRBV5-1 and TRBJ1-1, with 7 bases fitting TRBD1. The CDR3 is 15 amino acids. The germline V gene has CDR1 SGHRS and CDR2 YFSETQ. The CDR3 reads CTSSFGTAMNTEAFF. For the CDR3, the DNA is TGCACCAGCAGCTTCGGGACAGCTATGAACACTGAAGCTTTCTTT.

This rearrangement joins TRBV3-1 to TRBJ2-2; D gene uncertain. The germline CDR1 and CDR2 sequences are LGHDT and YNNKEL (reference sequence). The germline V and J ends were trimmed by 7 bases and 5 bases, with 8 bases remaining between them. The CDR3 covers 12 residues. The CDR3, as DNA: TGTGCCAGCACCCTTGGAACCGGGGAGCTGTTTTTT. Residues: CASTLGTGELFF.

Only a few counts were recorded for this clonotype. V usage is TRBV7-3 and J usage is TRBJ2-2, with D perhaps matching TRBD1 (5 bases). The CDR3 contains 14 residues. Per germline, CDR1 SGHTA and CDR2 FQGTGA. V lost 2 bases and J 5 bases, leaving 9 bases between the germline ends. The CDR3 here is CASSLQQATGELFF. The CDR3, as DNA: TGTGCCAGCAGCTTACAACAGGCAACCGGGGAGCTGTTTTTT. The variable domain in full, completed from reference TRBV7-3 and TRBJ2-2, reads GAGVSQTPSNKVTEKGKYVELRCDPISGHTALYWYRQSLGQGPEFLIYFQGTGAADDSGLPNDRFFAVRPEGSVSTLKIQRTERGDSAVYLCASSLQQATGELFFGEGSRLTVL.

The chain has TRBV19 and TRBJ2-7; D unclear. The last part of the DNA fits TRBJ2-1 better; the J call may be wrong. Germline assignment: CDR1 LNHDA and CDR2 SQIVND (reference sequence). The CDR3 spans 14 residues. The CDR3 region has the DNA TGTGCCAGTAGTATAGGGGCGCCATACAATGAGCAGTTCTTC. The encoded protein is CASSIGAPYNEQFF.

There are a few counts of this clonotype. The CDR3 sequence: CASCMRSGSTDTQYF. The CDR3 DNA is TGTGCCAGCTGCATGAGGAGCGGAAGCACAGATACGCAGTATTTT. V gene TRBV12-3 or TRBV12-4 combines with J gene TRBJ2-3, with a weak D call TRBD2 (5 bases). Trimming cost V 8 bases and J 0 bases, with 15 bases left between them. This CDR3 spans 15 amino acids.

The chain combines TRBV12-3 or TRBV12-4 with TRBJ2-3, with D perhaps TRBD2 (6 bases). The CDR3 covers 13 residues. Trimming stripped 7 bases from V and 1 base from J, with 9 bases between. CDR3 loop: CASKPSGTDTQYF. The CDR3 DNA follows: TGTGCCAGCAAGCCTAGCGGCACAGATACGCAGTATTTT.

This clonotype occurred a few times. This chain links TRBV12-3 or TRBV12-4 with TRBJ2-7; the D gene is possibly TRBD1 (5 bases). The ends were cut back, 3 bases at V and 5 bases at J, with 11 bases in the middle. The CDR3 is 13 residues long. The CDR3: CASSFQGFHEQYF. DNA for the CDR3: TGTGCCAGCAGTTTCCAGGGTTTCCACGAGCAGTACTTC.

This clonotype was seen more than once but under ten times. This rearrangement joins TRBV2 to TRBJ2-5; D perhaps matches TRBD1 (6 bases). The germline CDR1 and CDR2 sequences are SNHLY and FYNNEI. The length of the CDR3 is 16 residues. Trimming removed 1 base at V and 4 bases at J, with 16 bases between. As DNA, the CDR3 is TGTGCCAGCAGTGAAGGGGCTATTATGGGGGCAGAGACCCAGTACTTC. Translated, it gives CASSEGAIMGAETQYF.

This clonotype came up a few times. The chain has TRBV9 and TRBJ2-3; the D gene is possibly TRBD2 (5 bases). Trimming removed 2 bases at V and 2 bases at J, with 21 bases between. CDR3 length: 18 amino acids. From germline, CDR1 is SGDLS and CDR2 YYNGEE. CDR3 in amino acids: CASSVGFGGPRSTDTQYF. CDR3 DNA sequence: TGTGCCAGCAGCGTTGGATTTGGCGGGCCGAGGTCCACAGATACGCAGTATTTT.